Sequencing of this TCR beta chain was carried out in a study of graft-versus-host responses after intestinal transplantation. Notes on the study in general: The marrow of recipients harbored GvH clones, and ileum or blood showed some of them first.

This CDR3 spans 14 amino acids. CDR1 and CDR2 (germline): LNHDA, SQIVND (reference sequence). Regarding this clone: The antigen remains undetermined.

Processed graft tissue released its intraepithelial and lamina propria lymphocytes. Method: immunoSEQ multiplex PCR; TCRdb's copy keeps in-frame clones and lacks some. The sample holds 4,000 to 5,500 clones, more than 70% seen once. The starting material was ileum tissue, obtained 120 to 130 days after intestinal transplantation. The receptor's source is a human patient who received an intestinal transplant, so some T cells may come from the graft donor. This rearrangement joins TRBV19 to TRBJ2-5; 9 bases are a match to TRBD1. With the DNA end fitting TRBJ2-7 better, the J assignment may be wrong. The CDR3 DNA is TGTGCCAGTAGTAACCGGGACAGGGCGTTCGAGCAGTACTTC. Translated, it gives CASSNRDRAFEQYF.